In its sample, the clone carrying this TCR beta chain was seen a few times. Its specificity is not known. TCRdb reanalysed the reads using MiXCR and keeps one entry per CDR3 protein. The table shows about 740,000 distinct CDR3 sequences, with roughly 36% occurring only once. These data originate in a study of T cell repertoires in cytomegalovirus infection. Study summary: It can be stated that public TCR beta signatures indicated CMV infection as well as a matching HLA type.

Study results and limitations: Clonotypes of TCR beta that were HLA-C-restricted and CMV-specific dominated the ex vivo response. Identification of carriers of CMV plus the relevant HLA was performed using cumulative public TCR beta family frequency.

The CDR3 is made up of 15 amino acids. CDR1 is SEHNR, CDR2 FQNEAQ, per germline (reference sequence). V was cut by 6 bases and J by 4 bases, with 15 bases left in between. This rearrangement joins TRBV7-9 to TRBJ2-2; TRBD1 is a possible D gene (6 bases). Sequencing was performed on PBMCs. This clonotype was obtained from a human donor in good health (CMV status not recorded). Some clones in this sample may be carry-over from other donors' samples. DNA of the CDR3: TGTGCCAGCAGTAAGGGGGATCGAAGCACCGGGGAGCTGTTTTTT. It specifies CASSKGDRSTGELFF.